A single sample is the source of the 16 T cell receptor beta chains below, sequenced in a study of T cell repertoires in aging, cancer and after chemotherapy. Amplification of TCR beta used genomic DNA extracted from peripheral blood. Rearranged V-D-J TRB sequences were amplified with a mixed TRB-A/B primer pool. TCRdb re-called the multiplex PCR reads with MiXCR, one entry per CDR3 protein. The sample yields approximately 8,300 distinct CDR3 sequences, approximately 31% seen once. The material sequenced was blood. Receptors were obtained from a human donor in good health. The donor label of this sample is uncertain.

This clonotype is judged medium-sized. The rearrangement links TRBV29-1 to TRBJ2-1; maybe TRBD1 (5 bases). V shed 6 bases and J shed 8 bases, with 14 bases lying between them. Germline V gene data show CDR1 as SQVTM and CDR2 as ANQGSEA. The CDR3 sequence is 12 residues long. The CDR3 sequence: CSVAYSRDEQFF. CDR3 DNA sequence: TGCAGCGTCGCTTATAGCAGGGATGAGCAGTTCTTC.

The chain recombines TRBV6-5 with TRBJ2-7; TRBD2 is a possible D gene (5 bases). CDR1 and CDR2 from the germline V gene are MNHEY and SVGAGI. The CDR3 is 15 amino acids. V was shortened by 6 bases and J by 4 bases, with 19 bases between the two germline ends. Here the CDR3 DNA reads TGTGCCAGCAGATTTGGACTGGCAAACTCTTACGAGCAGTACTTC. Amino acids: CASRFGLANSYEQYF.

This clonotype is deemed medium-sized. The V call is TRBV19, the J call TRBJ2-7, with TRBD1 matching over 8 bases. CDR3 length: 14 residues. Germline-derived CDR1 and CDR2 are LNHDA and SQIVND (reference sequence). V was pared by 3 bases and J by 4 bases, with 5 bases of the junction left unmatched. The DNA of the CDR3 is TGTGCCAGTAGTATTGGGACAGGAGGGTACGAGCAGTACTTC. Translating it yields CASSIGTGGYEQYF.

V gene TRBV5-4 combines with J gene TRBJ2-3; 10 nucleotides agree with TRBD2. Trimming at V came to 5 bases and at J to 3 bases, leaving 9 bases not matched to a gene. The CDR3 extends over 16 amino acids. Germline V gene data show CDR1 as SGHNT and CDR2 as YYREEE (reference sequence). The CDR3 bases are TGTGCCAGCAGTTCACAGAGCGGGGGGGATACAGATACGCAGTATTTT. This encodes CASSSQSGGDTDTQYF.

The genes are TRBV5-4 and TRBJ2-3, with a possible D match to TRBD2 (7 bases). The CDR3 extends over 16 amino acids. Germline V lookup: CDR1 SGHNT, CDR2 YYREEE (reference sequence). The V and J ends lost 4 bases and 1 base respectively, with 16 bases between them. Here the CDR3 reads CASSQGGGQGTDTQYF. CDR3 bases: TGTGCCAGCAGCCAAGGGGGAGGGCAGGGCACAGATACGCAGTATTTT.

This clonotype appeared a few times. The DNA of the CDR3 is TGTGCCAGCAGTTACTCGGAGGGGATTGACGGCTACACCTTC. It yields the protein CASSYSEGIDGYTF. J is TRBJ1-2 and V is TRBV6-5, with D possibly TRBD1 on 5 matching bases. CDR3 length: 14 residues. The V end lost 0 bases, the J end lost 8 bases, and 13 bases lay between the germline ends. In germline, CDR1 is MNHEY, CDR2 SVGAGI.

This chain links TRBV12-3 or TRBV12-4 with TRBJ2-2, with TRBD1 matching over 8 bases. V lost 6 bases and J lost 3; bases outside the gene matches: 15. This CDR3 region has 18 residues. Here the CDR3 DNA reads TGTGCCAGCAGCCCCATTAAGACAGGGGTAGGATACACCGGGGAGCTGTTTTTT. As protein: CASSPIKTGVGYTGELFF.

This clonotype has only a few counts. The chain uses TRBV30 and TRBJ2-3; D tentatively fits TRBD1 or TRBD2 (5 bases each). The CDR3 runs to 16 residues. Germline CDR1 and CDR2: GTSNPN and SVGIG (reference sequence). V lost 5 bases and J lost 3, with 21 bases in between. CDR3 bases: TGTGCCTGGGGGAGAAGGGGAAGGCATAGGACAGATACGCAGTATTTT. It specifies CAWGRRGRHRTDTQYF.

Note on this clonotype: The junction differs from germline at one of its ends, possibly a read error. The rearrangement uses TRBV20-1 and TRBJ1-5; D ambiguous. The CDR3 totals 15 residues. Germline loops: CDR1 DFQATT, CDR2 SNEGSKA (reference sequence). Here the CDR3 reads CSARDGLYSNQPQHF. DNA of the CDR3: TGCAGTGCTAGGGACGGACTTTATAGCAATCAGCCCCAGCACTTT.

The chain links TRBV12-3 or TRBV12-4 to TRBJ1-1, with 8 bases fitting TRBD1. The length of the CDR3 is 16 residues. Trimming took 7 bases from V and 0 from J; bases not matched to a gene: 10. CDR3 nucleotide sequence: TGTGCCAGCAACCGGCGCAGGGGGCCTTTGAACACTGAAGCTTTCTTT. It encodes CASNRRRGPLNTEAFF.

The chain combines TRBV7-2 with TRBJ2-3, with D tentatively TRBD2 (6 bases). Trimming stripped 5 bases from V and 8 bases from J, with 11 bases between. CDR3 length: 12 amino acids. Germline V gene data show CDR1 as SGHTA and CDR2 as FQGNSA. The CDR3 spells CASSRDLITQYF. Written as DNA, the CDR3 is TGTGCCAGCAGCCGGGACTTGATTACGCAGTATTTT.

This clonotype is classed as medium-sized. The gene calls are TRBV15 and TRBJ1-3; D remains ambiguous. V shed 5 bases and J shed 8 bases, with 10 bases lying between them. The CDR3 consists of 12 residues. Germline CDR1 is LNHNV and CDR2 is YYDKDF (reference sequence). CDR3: CATSAFRDTIYF. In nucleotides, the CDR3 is TGTGCCACCAGCGCGTTTAGAGACACCATATATTTT. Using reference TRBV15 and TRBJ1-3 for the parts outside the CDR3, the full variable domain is DAMVIQNPRYQVTQFGKPVTLSCSQTLNHNVMYWYQQKSSQAPKLLFHYYDKDFNNEADTPDNFQSRRPNTSFCFLDIRSPGLGDTAMYLCATSAFRDTIYFGEGSWLTVV.

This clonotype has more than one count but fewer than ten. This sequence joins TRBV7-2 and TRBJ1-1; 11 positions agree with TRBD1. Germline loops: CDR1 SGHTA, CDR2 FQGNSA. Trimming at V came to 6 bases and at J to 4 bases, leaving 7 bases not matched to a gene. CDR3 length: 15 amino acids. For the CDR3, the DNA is TGTGCCAGCAGTTTGGGGGGGACAGGGGGCACTGAAGCTTTCTTT. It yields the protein CASSLGGTGGTEAFF.

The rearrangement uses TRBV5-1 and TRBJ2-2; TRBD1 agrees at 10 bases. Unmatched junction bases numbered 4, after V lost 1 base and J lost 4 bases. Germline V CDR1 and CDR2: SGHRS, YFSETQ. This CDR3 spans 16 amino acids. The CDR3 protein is CASSLLGQGFTGELFF. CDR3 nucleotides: TGCGCCAGCAGCTTGCTGGGACAGGGGTTCACCGGGGAGCTGTTTTTT. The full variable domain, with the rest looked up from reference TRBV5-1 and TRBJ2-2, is KAGVTQTPRYLIKTRGQQVTLSCSPISGHRSVSWYQQTPGQGLQFLFEYFSETQRNKGNFPGRFSGRQFSNSRSEMNVSTLELGDSALYLCASSLLGQGFTGELFFGEGSRLTVL.

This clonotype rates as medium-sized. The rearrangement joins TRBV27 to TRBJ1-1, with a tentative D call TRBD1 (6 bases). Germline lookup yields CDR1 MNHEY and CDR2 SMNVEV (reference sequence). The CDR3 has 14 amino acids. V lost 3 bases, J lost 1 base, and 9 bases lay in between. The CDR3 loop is CASSFGQRNTEAFF. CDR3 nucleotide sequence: TGTGCCAGCAGTTTCGGACAGAGGAACACTGAAGCTTTCTTT.

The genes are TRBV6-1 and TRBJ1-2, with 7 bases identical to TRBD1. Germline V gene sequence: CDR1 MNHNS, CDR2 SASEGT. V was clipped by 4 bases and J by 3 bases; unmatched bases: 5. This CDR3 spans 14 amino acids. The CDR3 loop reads CASSVVGGDYGYTF. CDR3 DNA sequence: TGTGCCAGCAGTGTAGTAGGGGGCGACTATGGCTACACCTTC.